This T cell receptor beta chain was sequenced in a study of cytomegalovirus exposure and HLA in healthy donors. With 60 Vbeta and 13 Jbeta primers, the PCR was carried out. Data came from immunoSEQ multiplex PCR; TCRdb stores just in-frame clones and leaves some out. The table has about 120,000 clones, roughly three quarters seen once; the top ten hold approximately 4%. The CDR3 is 15 amino acids. Germline V gives CDR1 KGHSH, CDR2 LQKENI. V dropped 2 bases and J dropped 4 bases, with 14 bases sitting between them. The chain has TRBV18 and TRBJ1-2; weak D call: TRBD1 (5 bases). The sequence was obtained from a man aged 30 to 39 in good health and CMV-seropositive. Sequencing input: PBMCs. CDR3 amino acids: CASSPRSTDLYGYTF. CDR3 nucleotide sequence: TGTGCCAGCTCACCAAGGTCGACAGATCTCTATGGCTACACCTTC.